This T cell receptor beta chain was identified during a study of cytomegalovirus exposure and HLA in healthy donors. The germline CDR1 and CDR2 sequences are SGHAT and FQNNGV. V gave up 4 bases and J gave up 0 bases; unmatched junction bases: 7. This CDR3 has 16 residues. Findings and caveats of the study: It was confirmed in vitro that a few of the CMV-associated chains were specific for CMV antigens. There were about 160 TCR beta chains listed as cytomegalovirus-associated.

13 Jbeta primers and 60 Vbeta primers were used for the PCR. Here immunoSEQ multiplex PCR was the method, and the copy in TCRdb shows in-frame clones only, minus some. The sample lists some 200,000 clones; 82% were seen once. For this clone: Its antigen is currently unknown.

The origin of this receptor is a woman under 30 in good health and CMV-seronegative. This chain links TRBV11-2 with TRBJ2-5; 8 bases map to TRBD1. The specimen was PBMCs. This chain's CDR3 is CASSSITGGDQETQYF. In DNA form, the CDR3 reads TGTGCCAGCAGCTCCATCACAGGGGGTGACCAAGAGACCCAGTACTTC.